This T cell receptor (beta chain) appears in the sequencing data of a study of T cells in Graves' hyperthyroidism and ophthalmopathy. Researchers amplified the TCR beta CDR3 regions from RNA transcripts. Researchers ran a first-round RT-PCR on the TCR CDR3 using the HTBI primer set. TCRdb redid the calling of the multiplex PCR reads with MiXCR, one entry per CDR3 protein. Of 560,000 or so distinct CDR3 sequences listed, roughly 21% were seen once; the top ten hold roughly 50%. Patients affected by ophthalmopathy presented a Clinical Activity Score of at least 3, a NOSPECS grade of at least 4, and disease duration below 3 months. Investigators excluded patients with uncontrolled infection, other autoimmune disease, pregnancy or lactation. Details on this clonotype: This may come from a read error, since a much larger clone is one base off.

CDR1 SGHVS and CDR2 FQNEAQ come from the germline V gene. The CDR3 contains 16 residues. The specimen sequenced was blood. V and J are TRBV7-8 and TRBJ1-2, with D possibly being TRBD1 (5 bases). The source of this sequence is a man in his forties with Graves' ophthalmopathy. Here the CDR3 DNA reads TGTGCCAGCAGCTTAGCCGGGAGGGGCAGGGACGATGGCCACACCTTC. Amino acid sequence: CASSLAGRGRDDGHTF.